This entry lists 7 T cell receptor beta chains sequenced from one sample in a study of blood T cell repertoires in COVID-19. Clones were read by immunoSEQ multiplex PCR, and TCRdb kept only the in-frame ones, dropping some. The table includes 230,000 or so clones, around 88% detected once. The sequencing input was PBMCs or T cells enriched from blood (not recorded which). These receptors originate from a middle-aged woman with acute COVID-19.

The rearrangement joins TRBV18 to TRBJ1-1, with D perhaps matching TRBD1 (5 bases). The CDR3 is made up of 14 amino acids. The germline V gene has CDR1 KGHSH and CDR2 LQKENI. Trimming cost V 8 bases and J 3 bases, with 16 bases left between them. The CDR3 DNA reads as TGTGCCAGCCACATCAGCCGGGGGGACACTGAAGCTTTCTTT. This gives the protein CASHISRGDTEAFF. The variable domain in full, with the rest retrieved from reference TRBV18 and TRBJ1-1, is NAGVMQNPRHLVRRRGQEARLRCSPMKGHSHVYWYRQLPEEGLKFMVYLQKENIIDESGMPKERFSAEFPKEGPSILRIQQVVRGDSAAYFCASHISRGDTEAFFGQGTRLTVV.

This clone was detected only once. V gene TRBV7-2 combines with J gene TRBJ1-3; TRBD1 might be the D (5 bases). Per germline, CDR1 SGHTA and CDR2 FQGNSA. The CDR3 spans 15 residues. The V gene lost 5 bases and the J gene lost 0 bases, with 11 bases spanning the gap. CDR3 in DNA: TGTGCCAGCAGCCCGACAGCCTCCTCTGGAAACACCATATATTTT. This encodes CASSPTASSGNTIYF.

The rearrangement uses TRBV19 and TRBJ1-4; 10 bases are shared with TRBD1. The germline CDR1 and CDR2 sequences are LNHDA and SQIVND (reference sequence). The length of the CDR3 is 15 residues. The ends lost 9 bases at V and 7 bases at J; junction bases unmatched: 11. The CDR3, as DNA: TGTGCCAGCCGAGCAAGGGACAGGGGATTTGAAAAACTGTTTTTT. It yields the protein CASRARDRGFEKLFF. Full variable domain (remainder filled in from reference TRBV19 and TRBJ1-4): DGGITQSPKYLFRKEGQNVTLSCEQNLNHDAMYWYRQDPGQGLRLIYYSQIVNDFQKGDIAEGYSVSREKKESFPLTVTSAQKNPTAFYLCASRARDRGFEKLFFGSGTQLSVL.

This clone has more than one count but fewer than ten. The genes are TRBV6-6 and TRBJ1-2; 9 bases are a match to TRBD1. J gave up 4 bases and V 4 bases, and 10 bases lay outside the gene matches. Germline CDR1 reads MNHNY; CDR2 reads SVGAGI (reference sequence). The CDR3 spans 16 residues. Here the CDR3 reads CASSSTGTGTPYGYTF. In nucleotides, the CDR3 is TGTGCCAGCAGTTCTACCGGGACAGGGACTCCCTATGGCTACACCTTC.

The CDR3 is CASSPGGRMNEQFF. The CDR3, as DNA: TGTGCCAGCAGCCCAGGAGGGCGAATGAATGAGCAGTTCTTC. The rearrangement uses TRBV11-3 and TRBJ2-1; D may be TRBD2 (6 bases). Per the germline V gene, CDR1 is SGHNT and CDR2 is YENEEA. V was trimmed by 5 bases and J by 7 bases, leaving 15 bases between them. The CDR3 totals 14 residues.

The chain uses TRBV7-8 and TRBJ2-1, with D unclear. The CDR3 runs 14 residues. Trimming left V 2 bases short and J 9 bases short, with 14 bases between. Per the germline V gene, CDR1 is SGHVS and CDR2 is FQNEAQ. The CDR3 coding sequence is TGTGCCAGCAGCTTACGGTCGCCCGCCGGTGAGCAGTTCTTC. Translated: CASSLRSPAGEQFF. The variable domain in full, completed from reference TRBV7-8 and TRBJ2-1, reads GAGVSQSPRYKVAKRGQDVALRCDPISGHVSLFWYQQALGQGPEFLTYFQNEAQLDKSGLPSDRFFAERPEGSVSTLKIQRTQQEDSAVYLCASSLRSPAGEQFFGPGTRLTVL.

The J gene is TRBJ1-3, the V gene TRBV12-3 or TRBV12-4, with D hard to call. This CDR3 spans 13 amino acids. Between the trimmed V and J ends, which lost 6 bases and 3 bases, there was a span of 9 bases. The CDR3 protein is CASSPFVGNTIYF. In nucleotides, the CDR3 is TGTGCCAGCAGCCCATTTGTTGGAAACACCATATATTTT.